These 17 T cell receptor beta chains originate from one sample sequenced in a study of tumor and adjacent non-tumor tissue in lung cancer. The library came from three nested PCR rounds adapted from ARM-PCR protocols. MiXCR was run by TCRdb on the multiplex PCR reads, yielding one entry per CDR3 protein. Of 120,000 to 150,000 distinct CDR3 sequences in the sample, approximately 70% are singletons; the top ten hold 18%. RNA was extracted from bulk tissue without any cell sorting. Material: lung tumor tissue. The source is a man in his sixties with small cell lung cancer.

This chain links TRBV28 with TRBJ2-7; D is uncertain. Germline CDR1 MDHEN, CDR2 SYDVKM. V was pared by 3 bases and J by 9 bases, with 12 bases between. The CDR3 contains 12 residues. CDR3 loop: CASSLNSPGQYF. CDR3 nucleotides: TGTGCCAGCAGTTTGAATAGCCCGGGGCAGTACTTC.

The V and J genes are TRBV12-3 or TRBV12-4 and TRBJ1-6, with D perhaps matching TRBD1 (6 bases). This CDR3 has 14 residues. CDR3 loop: CISSSVGGGSPLHF. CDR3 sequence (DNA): TGTATCAGCAGTTCGGTAGGGGGGGGTTCACCCCTCCACTTT.

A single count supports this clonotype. CDR3 in amino acids: CASSPTELGYEQYV. The CDR3 DNA reads TGTGCCAGCAGCCCGACCGAGTTGGGGTACGAGCAGTACGTC. The gene calls are TRBV9 and TRBJ2-7; the D is unclear. Looked up from germline, CDR1 is SGDLS and CDR2 is YYNGEE. There are 14 residues in the CDR3. The V gene lost 4 bases and the J gene lost 4 bases, with 15 bases spanning the gap.

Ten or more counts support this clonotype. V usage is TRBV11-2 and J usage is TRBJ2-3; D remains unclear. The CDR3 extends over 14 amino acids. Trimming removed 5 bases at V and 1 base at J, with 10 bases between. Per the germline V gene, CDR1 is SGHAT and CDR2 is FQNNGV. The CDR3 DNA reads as TGTGCCAGCAGCCTGCGCGACGGCACAGATACGCAGTATTTT. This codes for CASSLRDGTDTQYF.

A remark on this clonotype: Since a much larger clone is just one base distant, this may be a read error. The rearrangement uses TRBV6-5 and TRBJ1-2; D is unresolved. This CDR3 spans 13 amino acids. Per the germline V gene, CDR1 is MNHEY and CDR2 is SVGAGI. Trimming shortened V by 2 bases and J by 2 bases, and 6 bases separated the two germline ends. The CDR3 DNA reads TGTGCCAGCAGTTACGTCACCAACTATGGCTACACCTTC. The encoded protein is CASSYVTNYGYTF.

The CDR3 DNA follows: TGTGCCAGCAGCCTGATTAGCGTGAGCACAGATACGCAGTATTTT. Encoded protein: CASSLISVSTDTQYF. The chain couples TRBV5-6 to TRBJ2-3, with a weak D call TRBD2 (5 bases). In germline, CDR1 is SGHDT, CDR2 YYEEEE. The CDR3 is made up of 15 amino acids. The V end lost 4 bases, the J end lost 0 bases, and 12 bases lay between the germline ends.

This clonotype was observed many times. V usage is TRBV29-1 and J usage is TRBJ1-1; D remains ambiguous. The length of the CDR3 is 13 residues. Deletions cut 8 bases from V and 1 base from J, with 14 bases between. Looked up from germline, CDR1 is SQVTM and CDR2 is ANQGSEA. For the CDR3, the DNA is TGCAGCTACTTTTTCGATACGAACACTGAAGCTTTCTTT. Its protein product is CSYFFDTNTEAFF.

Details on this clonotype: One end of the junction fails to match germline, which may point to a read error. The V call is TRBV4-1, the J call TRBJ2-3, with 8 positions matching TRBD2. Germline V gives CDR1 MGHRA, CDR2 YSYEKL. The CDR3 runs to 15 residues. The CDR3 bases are TGCGCCAGCAGCAAAGAAGCGGGAGCCCCAGATACGCAGTATTTT. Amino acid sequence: CASSKEAGAPDTQYF.

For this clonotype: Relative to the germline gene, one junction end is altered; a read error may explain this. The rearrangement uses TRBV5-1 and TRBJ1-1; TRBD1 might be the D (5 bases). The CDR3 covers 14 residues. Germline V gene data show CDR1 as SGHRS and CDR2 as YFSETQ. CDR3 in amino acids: CASSQRVGTTEAFF. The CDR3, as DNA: TGCGCTAGCAGCCAGAGAGTGGGGACCACTGAAGCTTTCTTT.

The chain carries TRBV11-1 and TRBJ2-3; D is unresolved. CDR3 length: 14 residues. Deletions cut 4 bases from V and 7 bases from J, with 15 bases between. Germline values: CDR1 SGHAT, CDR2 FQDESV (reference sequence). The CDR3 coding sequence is TGTGCCAGCAGCTACGTGAGGATCGGAAATACGCAGTATTTT. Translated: CASSYVRIGNTQYF.

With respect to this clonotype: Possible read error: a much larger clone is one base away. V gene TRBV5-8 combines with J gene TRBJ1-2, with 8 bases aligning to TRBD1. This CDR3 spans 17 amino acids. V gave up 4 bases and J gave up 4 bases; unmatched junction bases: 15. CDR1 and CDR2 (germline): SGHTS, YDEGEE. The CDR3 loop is CASSHSGQGVGSYGYTF. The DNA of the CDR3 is TGTGCCAGCAGCCATAGTGGACAGGGCGTCGGAAGCTATGGCTACACCTTC.

CDR3 region: CATGSIEATDTQYF. In DNA form, the CDR3 reads TGTGCCACCGGCAGCATCGAGGCCACAGATACGCAGTATTTT. The chain uses TRBV28 and TRBJ2-3; no clear D. Between the trimmed V and J ends, which lost 10 bases and 2 bases, there was a span of 16 bases. CDR1 is MDHEN and CDR2 is SYDVKM in the germline V gene. The CDR3 runs 14 residues.

The chain's CDR3 is CASGRDIQYF. For the CDR3, the DNA is TGTGCCAGCGGCAGGGACATTCAGTACTTC. The rearrangement joins TRBV12-3 or TRBV12-4 to TRBJ2-4, with a weak D call TRBD1 (5 bases). The V gene lost 8 bases and the J gene lost 8 bases, with 7 bases spanning the gap. This CDR3 has 10 residues.

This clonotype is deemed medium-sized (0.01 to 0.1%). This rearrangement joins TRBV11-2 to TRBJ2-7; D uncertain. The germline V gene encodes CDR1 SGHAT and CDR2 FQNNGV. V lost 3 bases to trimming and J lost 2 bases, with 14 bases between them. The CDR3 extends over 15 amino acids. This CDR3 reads CASSLYLGQAYEQYF. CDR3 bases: TGTGCCAGCAGCTTGTACCTAGGCCAGGCCTACGAGCAGTACTTC.

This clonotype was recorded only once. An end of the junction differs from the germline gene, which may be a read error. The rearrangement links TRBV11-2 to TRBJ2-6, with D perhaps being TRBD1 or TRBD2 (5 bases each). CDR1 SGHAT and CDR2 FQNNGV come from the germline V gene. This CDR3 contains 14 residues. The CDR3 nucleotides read TGTGCCAGCAGCAAGGGATCCGGGGCCAACATCCTGACATTC. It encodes CASSKGSGANILTF.

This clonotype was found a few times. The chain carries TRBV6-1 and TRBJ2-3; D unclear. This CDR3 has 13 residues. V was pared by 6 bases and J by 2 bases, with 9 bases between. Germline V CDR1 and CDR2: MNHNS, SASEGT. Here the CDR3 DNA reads TGTGCCAGCAGCATAGAACACACAGATACGCAGTATTTT. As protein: CASSIEHTDTQYF.

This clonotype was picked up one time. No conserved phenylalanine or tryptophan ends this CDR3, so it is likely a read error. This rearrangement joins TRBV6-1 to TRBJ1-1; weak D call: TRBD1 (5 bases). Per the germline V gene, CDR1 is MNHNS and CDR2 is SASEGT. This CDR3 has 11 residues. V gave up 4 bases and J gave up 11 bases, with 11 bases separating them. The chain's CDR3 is CASSGTTEAFL. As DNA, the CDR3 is TGTGCCAGCAGTGGGACAACGGAGGCTTTCCTT.